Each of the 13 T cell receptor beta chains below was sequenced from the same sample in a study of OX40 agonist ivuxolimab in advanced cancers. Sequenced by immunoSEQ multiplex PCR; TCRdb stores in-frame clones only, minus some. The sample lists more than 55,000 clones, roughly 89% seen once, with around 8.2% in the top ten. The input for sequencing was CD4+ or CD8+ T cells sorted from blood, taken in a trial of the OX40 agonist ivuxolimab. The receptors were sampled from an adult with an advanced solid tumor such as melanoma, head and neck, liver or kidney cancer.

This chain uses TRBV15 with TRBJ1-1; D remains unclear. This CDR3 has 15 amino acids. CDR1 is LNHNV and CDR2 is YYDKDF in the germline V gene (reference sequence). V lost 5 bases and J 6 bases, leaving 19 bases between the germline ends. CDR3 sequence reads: CATSSRRPEKAEAFF. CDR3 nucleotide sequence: TGTGCCACCAGCTCGAGGCGGCCAGAAAAGGCTGAAGCTTTCTTT. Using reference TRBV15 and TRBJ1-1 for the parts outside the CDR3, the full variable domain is DAMVIQNPRYQVTQFGKPVTLSCSQTLNHNVMYWYQQKSSQAPKLLFHYYDKDFNNEADTPDNFQSRRPNTSFCFLDIRSPGLGDTAMYLCATSSRRPEKAEAFFGQGTRLTVV.

CDR3 residues: CASRDTLNYGYTF. The DNA of the CDR3 is TGTGCCAGCAGGGACACTCTCAACTATGGCTACACCTTC. The chain combines TRBV6-1 with TRBJ1-2; maybe TRBD1 (5 bases). V was cut by 6 bases and J by 2 bases, with 10 bases left in between. The CDR3 length is 13 residues. Germline V lookup: CDR1 MNHNS, CDR2 SASEGT.

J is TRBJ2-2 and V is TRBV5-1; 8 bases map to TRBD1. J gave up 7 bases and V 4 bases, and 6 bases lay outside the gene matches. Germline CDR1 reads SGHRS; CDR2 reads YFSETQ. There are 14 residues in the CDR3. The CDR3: CASSPTTGDGELFF. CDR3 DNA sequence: TGCGCCAGCAGCCCAACGACAGGGGACGGGGAGCTGTTTTTT.

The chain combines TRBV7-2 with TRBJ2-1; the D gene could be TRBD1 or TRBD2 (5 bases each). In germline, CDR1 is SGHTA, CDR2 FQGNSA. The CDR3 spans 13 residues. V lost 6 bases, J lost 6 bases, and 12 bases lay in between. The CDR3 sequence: CASSLGGPNEQFF. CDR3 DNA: TGTGCCAGCAGTCTTGGGGGTCCCAATGAGCAGTTCTTC. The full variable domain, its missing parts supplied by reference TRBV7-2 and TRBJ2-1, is GAGVSQSPSNKVTEKGKDVELRCDPISGHTALYWYRQSLGQGLEFLIYFQGNSAPDKSGLPSDRFSAERTGGSVSTLTIQRTQQEDSAVYLCASSLGGPNEQFFGPGTRLTVL.

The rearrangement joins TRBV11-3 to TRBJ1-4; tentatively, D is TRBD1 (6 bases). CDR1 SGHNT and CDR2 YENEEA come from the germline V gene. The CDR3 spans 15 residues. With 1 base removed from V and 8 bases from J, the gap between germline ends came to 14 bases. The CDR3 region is CASSLGLQGDEKLFF. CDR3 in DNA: TGTGCCAGCAGCTTAGGCTTACAGGGAGACGAAAAACTGTTTTTT. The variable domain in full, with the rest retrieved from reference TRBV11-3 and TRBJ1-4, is EAGVVQSPRYKIIEKKQPVAFWCNPISGHNTLYWYLQNLGQGPELLIRYENEEAVDDSQLPKDRFSAERLKGVDSTLKIQPAELGDSAVYLCASSLGLQGDEKLFFGSGTQLSVL.

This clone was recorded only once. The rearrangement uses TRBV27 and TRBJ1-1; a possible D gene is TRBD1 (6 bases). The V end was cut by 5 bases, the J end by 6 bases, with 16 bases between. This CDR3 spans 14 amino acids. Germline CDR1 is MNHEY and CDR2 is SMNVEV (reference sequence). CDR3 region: CASSRLQGSAEAFF. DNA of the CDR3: TGTGCCAGCAGTAGACTCCAGGGGTCGGCTGAAGCTTTCTTT.

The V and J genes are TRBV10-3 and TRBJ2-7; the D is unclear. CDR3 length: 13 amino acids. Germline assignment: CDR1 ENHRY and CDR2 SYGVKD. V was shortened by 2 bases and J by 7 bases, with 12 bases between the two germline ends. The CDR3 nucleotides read TGTGCCATCAGTGAGCTACCGATTATGGAGCAGTACTTC. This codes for CAISELPIMEQYF.

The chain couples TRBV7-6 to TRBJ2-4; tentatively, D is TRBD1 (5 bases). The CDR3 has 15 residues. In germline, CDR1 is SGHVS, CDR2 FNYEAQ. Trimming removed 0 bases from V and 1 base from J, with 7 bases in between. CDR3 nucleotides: TGTGCCAGCAGCTTAGCCAGGGTGGCCAAAAACATTCAGTACTTC. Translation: CASSLARVAKNIQYF.

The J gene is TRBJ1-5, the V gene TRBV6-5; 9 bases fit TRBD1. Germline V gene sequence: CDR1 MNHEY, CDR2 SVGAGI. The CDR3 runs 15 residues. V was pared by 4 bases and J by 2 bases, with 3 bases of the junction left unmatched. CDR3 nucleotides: TGTGCCAGCAGTTTTACAGGGGGCGGCAATCAGCCCCAGCATTTT. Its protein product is CASSFTGGGNQPQHF.

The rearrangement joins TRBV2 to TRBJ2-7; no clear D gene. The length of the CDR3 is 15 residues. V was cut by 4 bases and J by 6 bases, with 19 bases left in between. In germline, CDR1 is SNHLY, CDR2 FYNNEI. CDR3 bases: TGTGCCAGCAGTGTTGGTTCGGCACGACGAGCCGAGCAGTACTTC. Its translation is CASSVGSARRAEQYF.

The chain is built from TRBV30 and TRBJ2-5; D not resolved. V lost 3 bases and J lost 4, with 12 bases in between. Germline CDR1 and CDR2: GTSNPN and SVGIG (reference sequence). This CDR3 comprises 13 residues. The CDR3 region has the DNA TGTGCCTGGAGAACGATCTCCCGAGAGACCCAGTACTTC. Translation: CAWRTISRETQYF.

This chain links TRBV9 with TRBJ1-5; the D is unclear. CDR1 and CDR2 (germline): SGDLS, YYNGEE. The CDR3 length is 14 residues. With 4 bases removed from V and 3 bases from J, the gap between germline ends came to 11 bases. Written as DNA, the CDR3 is TGTGCCAGCAGCCCACCGGGGTCCAATCAGCCCCAGCATTTT. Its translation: CASSPPGSNQPQHF.

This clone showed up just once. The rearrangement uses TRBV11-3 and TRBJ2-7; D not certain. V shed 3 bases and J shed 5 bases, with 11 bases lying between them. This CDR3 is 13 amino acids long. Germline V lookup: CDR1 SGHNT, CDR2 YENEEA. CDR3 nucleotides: TGTGCCAGCAGCTTTAATTTCCCTGACGAGCAGTACTTC. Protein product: CASSFNFPDEQYF.